This T cell receptor (beta chain) was captured by sequencing in a study of T cell responses to AZD1222 COVID-19 vaccine. Method: immunoSEQ multiplex PCR; TCRdb's copy keeps in-frame clones and lacks some. This sample has around 150,000 clones; around 90% occur once, and the top ten carry approximately 1.5%. This clone occurred once. The sample consisted of peripheral blood, taken on day 0 of AZD1222 vaccination. The receptor comes from an adult in good health.

The CDR3 loop reads CASSLRGDFSYNEQFF. DNA for the CDR3: TGTGCCAGCAGCCTTCGGGGGGACTTCTCCTACAATGAGCAGTTCTTC. The rearrangement joins TRBV11-2 to TRBJ2-1, with TRBD2 matching 7 bases. The CDR3 is made up of 16 amino acids. V lost 5 bases, J lost 0 bases, and 7 bases stayed unmatched. Per germline, CDR1 SGHAT and CDR2 FQNNGV.